Sequencing of this T cell receptor (delta chain) was carried out in a study of gamma-delta T cells after stem cell transplantation. TCRdb fed the RT-PCR reads into CATT to redo clone calling. The sample includes over 2,000 delta-chain clones, approximately 1.3% of them seen just once. With regard to this clone: The translation of this DNA and the TCRdb protein of a much larger clone differ at residue 6, probably owing to a read error; the protein shown here is translated from the DNA.

Germline loops: CDR1 GEAIGNYY, CDR2 EKD. The CDR3 has 15 amino acids. V dropped 5 bases and J dropped 2; count of bases not matched to a gene: 8. The sequenced sample consisted of gamma-delta T cells. The sequence was obtained from a human donor. It is not recorded whose cells these are; they may come from a transplant donor. The rearrangement uses TRDV2 and TRDJ1; 9 bases agree with TRDD3. CDR3 sequence: CACVWVGDKTDKLIF. In DNA, the CDR3 is TGTGCCTGTGTGTGGGTGGGGGATAAGACCGATAAACTCATCTTT.